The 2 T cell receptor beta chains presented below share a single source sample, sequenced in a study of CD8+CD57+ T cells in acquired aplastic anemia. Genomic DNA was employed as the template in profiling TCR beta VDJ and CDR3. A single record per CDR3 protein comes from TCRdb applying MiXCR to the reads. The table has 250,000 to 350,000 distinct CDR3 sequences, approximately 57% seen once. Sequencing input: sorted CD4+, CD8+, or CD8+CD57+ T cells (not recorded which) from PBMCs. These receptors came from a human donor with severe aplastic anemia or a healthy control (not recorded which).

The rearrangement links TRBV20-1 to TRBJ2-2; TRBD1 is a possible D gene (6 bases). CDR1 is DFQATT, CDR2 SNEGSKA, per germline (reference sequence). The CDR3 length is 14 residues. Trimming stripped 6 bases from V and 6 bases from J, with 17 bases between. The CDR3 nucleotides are TGCAGTGCCAGTGGGGGCGCACAGTCCGGGGAGCTGTTTTTT. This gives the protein CSASGGAQSGELFF.

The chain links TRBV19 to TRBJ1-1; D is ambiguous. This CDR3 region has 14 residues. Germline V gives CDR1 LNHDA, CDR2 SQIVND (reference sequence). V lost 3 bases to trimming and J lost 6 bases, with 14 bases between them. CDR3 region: CASSMWGLYAEAFF. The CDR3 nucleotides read TGTGCCAGTAGTATGTGGGGATTATATGCTGAAGCTTTCTTT.